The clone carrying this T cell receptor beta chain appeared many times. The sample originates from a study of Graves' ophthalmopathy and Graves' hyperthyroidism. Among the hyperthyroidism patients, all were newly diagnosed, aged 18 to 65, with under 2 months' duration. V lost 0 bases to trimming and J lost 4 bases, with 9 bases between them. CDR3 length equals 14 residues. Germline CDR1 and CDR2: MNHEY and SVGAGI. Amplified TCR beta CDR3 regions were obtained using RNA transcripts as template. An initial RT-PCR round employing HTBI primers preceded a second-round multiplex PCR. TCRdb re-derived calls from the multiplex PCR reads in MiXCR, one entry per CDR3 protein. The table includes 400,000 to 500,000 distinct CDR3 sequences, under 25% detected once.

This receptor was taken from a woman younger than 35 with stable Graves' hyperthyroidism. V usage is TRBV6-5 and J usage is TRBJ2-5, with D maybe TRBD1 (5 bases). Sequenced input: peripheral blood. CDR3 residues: CASSYSMGPETQYF. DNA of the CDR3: TGTGCCAGCAGTTACTCGATGGGGCCAGAGACCCAGTACTTC.